This passage covers 15 T cell receptor beta chains from one sample sequenced in a study of shared clonotypes between healthy human individuals. This table comes from immunoSEQ multiplex PCR, and its TCRdb copy is limited to in-frame clones, with some not included. The profile covers about 1 million clones, with 65% to 75% appearing a single time and nearly 1.5% taken by the ten largest. Sample: memory CD4+ T cells sorted from blood. Noted subset: CD45RA-negative fraction. The receptor source for this set is a man between 18 and 29 years old in good health.

CDR3 protein: CASSPLSTNTGELFF. CDR3 coding DNA: TGTGCCAGCTCCCCCCTATCCACGAACACCGGGGAGCTGTTTTTT. V is TRBV11-2 and J is TRBJ2-2; no reliable D call. V was shortened by 8 bases and J by 0 bases, with 13 bases between the two germline ends. Germline V lookup: CDR1 SGHAT, CDR2 FQNNGV. The CDR3 length is 15 residues.

The chain is built from TRBV11-2 and TRBJ1-2, with a tentative D call TRBD1 (5 bases). The V end lost 5 bases, the J end lost 3 bases, and 13 bases lay between the germline ends. In germline, CDR1 is SGHAT, CDR2 FQNNGV. The CDR3 spans 14 residues. CDR3 DNA: TGTGCCAGCAGCACCCACAGGTTCTACTATGGCTACACCTTC. Amino acids: CASSTHRFYYGYTF.

CDR3 in amino acids: CASRLDSYSTNEKLFF. CDR3 DNA: TGTGCCAGCAGACTGGACAGTTACTCAACTAATGAAAAACTGTTTTTT. V gene TRBV7-8 combines with J gene TRBJ1-4; TRBD1 is a possible D gene (6 bases). CDR3 length: 16 residues. CDR1 is SGHVS and CDR2 is FQNEAQ in the germline V gene. Trimming removed 6 bases from V and 0 bases from J, with 14 bases in between.

The table lists this clone with many counts. The V gene is TRBV4-3, the J gene TRBJ2-7, with D unclear. Germline assignment: CDR1 LGHNA and CDR2 YSLEER. The CDR3 contains 13 residues. Trimming stripped 1 base from V and 7 bases from J, with 11 bases between. CDR3 bases: TGCGCCAGCAGCCAAGCCGCCGATTGGGAGCAGTACTTC. This sequence encodes CASSQAADWEQYF.

This clone has a single count. V gene TRBV7-9 combines with J gene TRBJ2-2; D is ambiguous. The CDR3 runs 17 residues. The V gene lost 0 bases and the J gene lost 3 bases, with 14 bases spanning the gap. The germline V gene encodes CDR1 SEHNR and CDR2 FQNEAQ (reference sequence). The CDR3 reads CASSLATAVTDTGELFF. In DNA form, the CDR3 reads TGTGCCAGCAGCTTAGCGACGGCGGTGACTGACACCGGGGAGCTGTTTTTT.

This chain connects TRBV6-6 to TRBJ1-5; D is unclear. The germline V gene encodes CDR1 MNHNY and CDR2 SVGAGI (reference sequence). The V end lost 6 bases, the J end lost 6 bases, and 12 bases lay between the germline ends. This CDR3 region has 13 residues. As DNA, the CDR3 is TGTGCCAGCAGCTTGAAACCCCCTCAGCCCCAGCATTTT. Amino acids: CASSLKPPQPQHF.

The chain joins TRBV19 to TRBJ1-6; no reliable D call. The length of the CDR3 is 12 residues. In germline, CDR1 is LNHDA, CDR2 SQIVND (reference sequence). V was pared by 2 bases and J by 7 bases, with 3 bases between. DNA for the CDR3: TGTGCCAGTAGTATAAAGAATTCACCCCTCCACTTT. Amino acids: CASSIKNSPLHF.

The chain employs TRBV9 and TRBJ2-3; D may be TRBD2 (6 bases). The germline gives CDR1 SGDLS, CDR2 YYNGEE. This CDR3 spans 16 amino acids. V lost 0 bases to trimming and J lost 5 bases, with 16 bases between them. CDR3 nucleotide sequence: TGTGCCAGCAGCGTAGTTGGGGGACTTCGGGGAGATACGCAGTATTTT. This translates into CASSVVGGLRGDTQYF.

The rearrangement joins TRBV18 to TRBJ2-3, with 8 bases identical to TRBD2. Germline CDR1 and CDR2: KGHSH and LQKENI. The CDR3 extends over 13 amino acids. V shed 2 bases and J 8 bases; nucleotides not matched to a gene: 3. In DNA form, the CDR3 reads TGTGCCAGCTCACCAATCCGGGAGGGTACGCAGTATTTT. It is translated as CASSPIREGTQYF.

This sequence joins TRBV15 and TRBJ1-2; D uncertain. This CDR3 comprises 13 residues. Trimming cost V 2 bases and J 7 bases, with 11 bases left between them. Per germline, CDR1 LNHNV and CDR2 YYDKDF (reference sequence). The CDR3 sequence: CATSRHYGFGYTF. CDR3 nucleotides: TGTGCCACCAGCAGACATTATGGGTTTGGCTACACCTTC.

This clone was counted a few times. This chain joins TRBV10-3 and TRBJ2-7; the match to TRBD2 covers 10 bases. This CDR3 is built from 13 residues. Germline V lookup: CDR1 ENHRY, CDR2 SYGVKD. Trimming cost V 11 bases and J 2 bases; bases outside gene matches: 6. The chain's CDR3 is CASGLASPYEQYF. In DNA form, the CDR3 reads TGTGCCTCGGGACTAGCGAGTCCCTACGAGCAGTACTTC.

The chain has TRBV19 and TRBJ2-1; 14 nucleotides agree with TRBD2. This CDR3 region has 18 residues. Trimming at V came to 5 bases and at J to 4 bases, leaving 10 bases not matched to a gene. The germline CDR1 and CDR2 sequences are LNHDA and SQIVND (reference sequence). The CDR3 loop is CASSGTSGGFSRYNEQFF. For the CDR3, the DNA is TGTGCCAGTAGTGGGACTAGCGGGGGCTTCTCGAGGTACAATGAGCAGTTCTTC.

This clone was counted once. The chain couples TRBV5-1 to TRBJ2-3; D is unresolved. Germline V gene data show CDR1 as SGHRS and CDR2 as YFSETQ. The CDR3 has 15 residues. The V end was cut by 0 bases, the J end by 1 base, with 9 bases between. CDR3 amino acids: CASSLEYSGTDTQYF. CDR3 sequence (DNA): TGCGCCAGCAGCTTGGAGTATTCGGGCACAGATACGCAGTATTTT.

This clone was picked up one time. The chain joins TRBV6-4 to TRBJ2-5, with TRBD2 identical over 7 bases. Losses at the gene ends were 5 bases for V and 2 bases for J; bases not matched to a gene: 8. This CDR3 comprises 15 residues. Per germline, CDR1 MRHNA and CDR2 SNTAGT. CDR3 region: CASSKEAGTQETQYF. CDR3 sequence (DNA): TGTGCCAGCAGTAAGGAAGCGGGGACTCAAGAGACCCAGTACTTC.

The chain carries TRBV7-9 and TRBJ1-6; D uncertain. Trimming took 2 bases from V and 7 from J, leaving 12 bases between them. The CDR3 extends over 15 amino acids. Germline CDR1 SEHNR, CDR2 FQNEAQ (reference sequence). The CDR3 here is CASSLSGTTNSPLHF. CDR3 nucleotide sequence: TGTGCCAGCAGCTTAAGTGGCACTACAAATTCACCCCTCCACTTT.